This TCR beta chain was retrieved from a study of T cell changes during pregnancy in multiple sclerosis (dated by TCRdb to the late 2010s). Describing the broader study: The study looked at changes in the T cell repertoire across pregnancy in women with multiple sclerosis.

On this clone: Its antigen has not been determined. The input lacks base qualities; no much larger clone sits a single base away.

Library preparation was by the immunoSEQ multiplex PCR assay. TCRdb's version of the immuneACCESS table is confined to in-frame rearrangements and falls short of the full clone set. An unresolved V gene accounts for under half of the shortfall where checked; the remainder is of unknown origin. Across this sample there are roughly 34,000 clones, with under 95% seen only once. The top ten constitute around 4.5% of the sample. Based on the germline V gene, the CDR1 and CDR2 sequences are SGHTA and FQGNSA. Trimming at the junction amounts to 5 bases on V and 1 base on J, and the germline ends lie 8 bases apart. The CDR3, from cysteine to phenylalanine, totals 13 residues. Only the CDR3 DNA is retained, 39 bases long and in frame from the first base.

Recombination joined TRBV7-2 with TRBJ1-1, with no D gene named confidently. The sequence derives from a female donor in good health, enrolled as a control in a pregnancy study. Sequenced material: peripheral blood, taken in the second trimester of pregnancy. The bases read TGTGCCAGCAGCCCCTATTGGAACACTGAAGCTTTCTTT. Translated, it reads CASSPYWNTEAFF.